This T cell receptor (beta chain) appears in the sequencing data of a study of T cells in localized non-small cell lung cancer. TCRdb's table, derived via immunoSEQ multiplex PCR, lists solely in-frame clones and lacks some. The sample gives 15,000 to 20,000 clones, more than 65% of which show up once; more than 30% is in the top ten. Trimming took 0 bases from V and 4 from J; bases not matched to a gene: 6. Per germline, CDR1 SGHKS and CDR2 YYEKEE (reference sequence). The length of the CDR3 is 15 residues. This receptor was taken from a male donor older than 55 with stage I lung adenocarcinoma. The sequenced sample was peripheral blood, obtained before any cancer treatment. This chain uses TRBV5-5 with TRBJ2-7, with 8 bases identical to TRBD1. The CDR3: CASSLVSGGGYEQYF. The DNA of the CDR3 is TGTGCCAGCAGCTTGGTGTCAGGGGGCGGTTACGAGCAGTACTTC.